This T cell receptor beta chain is from a study of T cell repertoires in cytomegalovirus infection (dated by TCRdb to between 2018 and 2021). For the study in its entirety: Donor HLA type was relevant to the analysis, as public TCR beta signatures indicated carriage of CMV infection together with the matching HLA type. What the work shows at the level of the full study, not this receptor alone: The ex vivo response was dominated by HLA-C-restricted CMV-specific TCR beta clonotypes, which also provided the single most frequent clonotype in two of eight donors. Cumulative frequency of public TCR beta family members discriminated carriers of CMV infection plus the relevant HLA type in this cohort and an independent approximately 350-donor cohort.

Comment on this clonotype: Its antigen is still unknown. Per-base quality was not reported, and no clone a single base away is much larger than it.

Sequencing took place on an Illumina HiSeq 1500. Starting from the raw public reads, TCRdb applied fastp trimming at Q25, assembled clones with MiXCR and retained in-frame beta chains. CDR3 protein sequences are deduplicated, and each keeps its most common genes and DNA. The sample has some 600,000 distinct CDR3 sequences on record, roughly 24% of them singletons. The biggest ten clones account for roughly 8% of the sample. The receptor was isolated from a human donor in good health (CMV status not recorded). Some clones in this sample may be carry-over from other donors' samples. What was sequenced was CD8+ T cells from PBMCs.

The DNA sequence is given as TGCAGCGTCCCGGGGGGGCCTGAGCAGTTCTTC. Its protein product is CSVPGGPEQFF. The sequence is built from TRBV29-1 and TRBJ2-1, with 8 bases matching TRBD2. The CDR3, from cysteine to phenylalanine, totals 11 residues. This entry keeps only the CDR3 DNA: 33 bases, framed from base 1. Relative to germline, V is missing 6 bases and J is missing 9 bases, with 4 bases of the junction outside any gene match. Taken from the germline V gene, the CDR1 and CDR2 loops are SQVTM and ANQGSEA.